These T cell receptor beta chains were read from a single sample in a study of blood T cell repertoires in COVID-19. Sequenced by immunoSEQ multiplex PCR; TCRdb stores in-frame clones only, minus some. The data show 320,000 or so clones, roughly nine tenths seen once. The sequencing input was PBMCs or T cells enriched from blood (not recorded which). These receptors were obtained from a man in his 60s who had recovered from COVID-19. Both conserved end residues are part of each CDR3. The order of the fields is clone size, J gene, V gene, D gene, CDR3 protein, CDR3 DNA. The D gene is left open where the match is weak. Where a row states a size, it is once, few, many or the class of an expanded clone; other rows omit it.

NA	TRBJ1-2	TRBV5-3	NA	CARSLVSVYGYTF	TGTGCCAGAAGCTTGGTCTCGGTCTATGGCTACACCTTC
NA	TRBJ2-5	TRBV19	NA	CASKSGSEETQYF	TGTGCCAGTAAAAGTGGGAGTGAAGAGACCCAGTACTTC
NA	TRBJ1-1	TRBV7-3	NA	CASSPSGGNTEAFF	TGTGCCAGCAGTCCTTCAGGAGGGAACACTGAAGCTTTCTTT
NA	TRBJ1-3	TRBV24-1	NA	CATGFSGNTIYF	TGTGCCACCGGCTTCTCTGGAAACACCATATATTTT
NA	TRBJ2-7	TRBV6-5	NA	CASSTTGRSPYEQYF	TGTGCCAGCAGTACCACTGGGAGGAGCCCCTACGAGCAGTACTTC
NA	TRBJ2-1	TRBV24-1	TRBD2	CATSDHEGLAGGVEQFF	TGTGCCACCAGTGATCACGAGGGACTAGCGGGAGGGGTTGAGCAGTTCTTC
NA	TRBJ1-2	TRBV9	NA	CASSVEGVGGYTF	TGTGCCAGCAGCGTAGAGGGGGTAGGTGGCTACACCTTC
NA	TRBJ2-7	TRBV19	TRBD2	CASSRGGGRSSEQYF	TGTGCCAGTAGTAGGGGCGGCGGGAGATCCTCCGAGCAGTACTTC
NA	TRBJ2-1	TRBV6-5	NA	CASSYGSRLVGNEQFF	TGTGCCAGCAGTTACGGGTCCCGACTAGTAGGCAATGAGCAGTTCTTC
NA	TRBJ1-1	TRBV4-3	NA	CASSQGVNTEAFF	TGCGCCAGCAGCCAAGGCGTGAACACTGAAGCTTTCTTT
NA	TRBJ2-1	TRBV19	NA	CASSIKAGLYNEQFF	TGTGCCAGTAGTATAAAGGCAGGCCTTTACAATGAGCAGTTCTTC
NA	TRBJ1-5	TRBV28	NA	CAGGTSNQPQHF	TGTGCGGGGGGGACCAGCAATCAGCCCCAGCATTTT
NA	TRBJ2-2	TRBV7-3	NA	CASSLTRQARSYTGELFF	TGTGCCAGCAGCTTAACGCGCCAGGCCAGGTCTTACACCGGGGAGCTGTTTTTT
NA	TRBJ2-5	TRBV3-1/TRBV3-2	TRBD2	CASSQGARWLAEETQYF	TGTGCCAGCAGCCAAGGAGCTCGGTGGCTAGCGGAAGAGACCCAGTACTTC
once	TRBJ2-1	TRBV29-1	NA	CSARDRIEGHEQFF	TGCAGCGCCAGAGACAGGATTGAGGGACATGAGCAGTTCTTC
NA	TRBJ1-5	TRBV6-6	TRBD1	CASSSGQDKNQPQHF	TGTGCCAGCAGTTCGGGACAGGATAAAAATCAGCCCCAGCATTTT
NA	TRBJ1-1	TRBV7-9	NA	CASSPGRGERAFF	TGTGCCAGCAGCCCGGGGAGGGGGGAGAGAGCTTTCTTT
NA	TRBJ2-4	TRBV10-3	TRBD1	CATGGASKNIQYF	TGTGCCACAGGGGGCGCGTCCAAAAACATTCAGTACTTC
few	TRBJ2-2	TRBV4-2	TRBD2	CASSQDMASGTTGELFF	TGTGCCAGCAGCCAAGATATGGCTAGCGGGACGACCGGGGAGCTGTTTTTT